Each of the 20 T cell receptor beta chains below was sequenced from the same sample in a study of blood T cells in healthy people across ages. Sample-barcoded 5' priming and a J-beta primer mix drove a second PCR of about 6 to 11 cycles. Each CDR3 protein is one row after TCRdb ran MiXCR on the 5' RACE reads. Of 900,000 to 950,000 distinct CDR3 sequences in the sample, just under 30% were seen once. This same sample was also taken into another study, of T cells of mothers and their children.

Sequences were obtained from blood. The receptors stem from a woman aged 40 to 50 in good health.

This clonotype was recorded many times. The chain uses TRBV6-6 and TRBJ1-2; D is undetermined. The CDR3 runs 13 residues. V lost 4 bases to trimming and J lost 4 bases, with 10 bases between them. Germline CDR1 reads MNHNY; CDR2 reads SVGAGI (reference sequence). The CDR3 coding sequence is TGTGCCAGCAGTTCTCAGCTGGCCTATGGCTACACCTTC. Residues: CASSSQLAYGYTF.

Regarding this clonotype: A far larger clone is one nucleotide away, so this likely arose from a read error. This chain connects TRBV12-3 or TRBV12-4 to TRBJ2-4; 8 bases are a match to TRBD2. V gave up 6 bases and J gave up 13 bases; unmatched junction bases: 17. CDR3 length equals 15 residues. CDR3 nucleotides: TGTGCCAGCAGCCTTGCGGGGGGCGGGTACAATGAGCAGTACTTC. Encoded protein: CASSLAGGGYNEQYF.

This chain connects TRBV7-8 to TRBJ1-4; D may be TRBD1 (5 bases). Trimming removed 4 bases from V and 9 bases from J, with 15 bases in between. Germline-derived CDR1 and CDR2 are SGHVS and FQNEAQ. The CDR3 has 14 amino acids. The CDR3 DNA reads TGTGCCAGCAGCTCTACGCCCCAGGGCCAAAAACTGTTTTTT. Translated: CASSSTPQGQKLFF.

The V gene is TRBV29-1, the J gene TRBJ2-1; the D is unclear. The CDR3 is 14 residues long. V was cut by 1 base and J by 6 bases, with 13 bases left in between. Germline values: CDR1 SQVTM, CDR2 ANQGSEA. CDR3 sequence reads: CSVEGGPLGNEQFF. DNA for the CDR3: TGCAGCGTTGAAGGCGGACCGCTGGGCAATGAGCAGTTCTTC.

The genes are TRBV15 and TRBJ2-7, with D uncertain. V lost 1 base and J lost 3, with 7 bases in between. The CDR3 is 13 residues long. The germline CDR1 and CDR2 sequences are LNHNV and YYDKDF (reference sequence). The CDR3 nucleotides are TGTGCCACCAGCAGAGGCTACAGCTACGAGCAGTACTTC. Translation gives CATSRGYSYEQYF.

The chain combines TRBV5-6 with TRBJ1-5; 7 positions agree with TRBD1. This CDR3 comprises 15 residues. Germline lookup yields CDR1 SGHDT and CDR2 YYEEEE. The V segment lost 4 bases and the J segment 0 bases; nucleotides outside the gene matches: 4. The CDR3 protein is CASSRGQYSNQPQHF. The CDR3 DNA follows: TGTGCCAGCAGCCGGGGACAGTATAGCAATCAGCCCCAGCATTTT.

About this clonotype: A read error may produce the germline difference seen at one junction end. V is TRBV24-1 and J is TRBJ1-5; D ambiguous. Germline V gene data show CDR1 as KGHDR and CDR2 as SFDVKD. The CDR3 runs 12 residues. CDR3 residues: CATSDPNQPRHF. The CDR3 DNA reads TGTGCCACCAGTGACCCTAATCAGCCCCGGCATTTT.

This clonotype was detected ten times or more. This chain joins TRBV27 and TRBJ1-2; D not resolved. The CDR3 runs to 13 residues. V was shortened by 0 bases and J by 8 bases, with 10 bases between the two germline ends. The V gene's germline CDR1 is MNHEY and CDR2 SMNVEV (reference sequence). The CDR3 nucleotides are TGTGCCAGCAGTTTATCGACTGTCTCGGGCTACACCTTC. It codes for CASSLSTVSGYTF.

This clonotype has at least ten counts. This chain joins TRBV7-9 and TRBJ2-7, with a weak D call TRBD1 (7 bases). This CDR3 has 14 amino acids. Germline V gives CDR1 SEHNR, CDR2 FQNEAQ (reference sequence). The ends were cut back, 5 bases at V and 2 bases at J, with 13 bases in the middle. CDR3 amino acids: CASSQPGGPYEQYF. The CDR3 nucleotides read TGTGCCAGCAGCCAGCCAGGGGGGCCCTACGAGCAGTACTTC.

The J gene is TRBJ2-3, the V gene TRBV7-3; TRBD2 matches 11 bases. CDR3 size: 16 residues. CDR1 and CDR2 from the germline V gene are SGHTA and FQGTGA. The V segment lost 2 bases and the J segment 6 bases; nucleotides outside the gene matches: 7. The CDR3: CASSLGSGGVGDTQYF. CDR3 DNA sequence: TGTGCCAGCAGCTTAGGTAGCGGGGGGGTTGGCGATACGCAGTATTTT.

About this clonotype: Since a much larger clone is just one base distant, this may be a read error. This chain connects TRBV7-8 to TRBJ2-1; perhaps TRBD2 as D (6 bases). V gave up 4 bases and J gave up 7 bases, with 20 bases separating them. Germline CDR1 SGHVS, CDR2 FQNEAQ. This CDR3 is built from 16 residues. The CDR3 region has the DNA TGTGCCAGCAGCTCGCTCTCCGGGACTGGACTGAATGAGCAGTTCTTC. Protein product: CASSSLSGTGLNEQFF.

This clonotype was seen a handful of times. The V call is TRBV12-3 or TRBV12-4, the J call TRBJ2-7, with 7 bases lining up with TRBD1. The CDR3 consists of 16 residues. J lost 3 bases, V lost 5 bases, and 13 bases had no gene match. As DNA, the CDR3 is TGTGCCAGCAGTCTAACAAACACAGGGGCTCGCTACGAGCAGTACTTC. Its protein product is CASSLTNTGARYEQYF.

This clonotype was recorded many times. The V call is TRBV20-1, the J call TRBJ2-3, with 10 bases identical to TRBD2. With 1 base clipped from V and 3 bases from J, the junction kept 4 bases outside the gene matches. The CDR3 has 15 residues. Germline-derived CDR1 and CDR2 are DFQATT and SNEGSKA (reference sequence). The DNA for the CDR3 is TGCAGTGCTAGAGTTCAACTAGCGGGGACAGATACGCAGTATTTT. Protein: CSARVQLAGTDTQYF.

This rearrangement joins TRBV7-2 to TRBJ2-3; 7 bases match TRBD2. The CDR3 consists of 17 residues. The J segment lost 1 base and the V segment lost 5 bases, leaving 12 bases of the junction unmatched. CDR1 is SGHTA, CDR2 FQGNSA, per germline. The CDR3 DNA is TGTGCCAGCAGCAAAGTGAGCGGGGATGATCGCACAGATACGCAGTATTTT. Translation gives CASSKVSGDDRTDTQYF.

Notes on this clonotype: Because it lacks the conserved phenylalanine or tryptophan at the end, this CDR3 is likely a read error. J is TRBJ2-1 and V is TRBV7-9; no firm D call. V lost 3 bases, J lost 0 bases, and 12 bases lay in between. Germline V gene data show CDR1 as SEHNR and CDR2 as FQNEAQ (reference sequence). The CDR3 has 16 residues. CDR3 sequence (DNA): TGTGCCAGCAGCTTTGGTGGCTATCGCTCCTACAATGAGCAGTTCTTA. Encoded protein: CASSFGGYRSYNEQFL.

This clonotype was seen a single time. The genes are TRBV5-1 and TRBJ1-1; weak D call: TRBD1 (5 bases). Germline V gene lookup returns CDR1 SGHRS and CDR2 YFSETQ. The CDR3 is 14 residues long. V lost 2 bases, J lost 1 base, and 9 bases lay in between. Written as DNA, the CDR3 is TGCGCCAGCAGCTTAATCGGACAGAACACTGAAGCTTTCTTT. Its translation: CASSLIGQNTEAFF.

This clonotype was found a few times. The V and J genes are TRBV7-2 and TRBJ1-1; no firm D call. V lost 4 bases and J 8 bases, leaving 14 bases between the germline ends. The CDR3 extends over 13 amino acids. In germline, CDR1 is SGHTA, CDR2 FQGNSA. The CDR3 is CASSSNLRREAFF. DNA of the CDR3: TGTGCCAGCAGCTCGAATCTTCGCAGGGAAGCTTTCTTT.

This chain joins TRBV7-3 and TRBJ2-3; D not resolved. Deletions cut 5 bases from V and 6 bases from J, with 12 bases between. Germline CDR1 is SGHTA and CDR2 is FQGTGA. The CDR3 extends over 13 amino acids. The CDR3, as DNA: TGTGCCAGCAGCCTGCGAGCCTATGATACGCAGTATTTT. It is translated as CASSLRAYDTQYF.

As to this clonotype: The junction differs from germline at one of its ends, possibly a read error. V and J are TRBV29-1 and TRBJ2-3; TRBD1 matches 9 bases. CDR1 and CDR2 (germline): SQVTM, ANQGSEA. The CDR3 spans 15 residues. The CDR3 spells CSAMAGTGFTDAQYF. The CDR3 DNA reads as TGCAGCGCTATGGCCGGGACAGGGTTCACAGATGCGCAGTATTTT.

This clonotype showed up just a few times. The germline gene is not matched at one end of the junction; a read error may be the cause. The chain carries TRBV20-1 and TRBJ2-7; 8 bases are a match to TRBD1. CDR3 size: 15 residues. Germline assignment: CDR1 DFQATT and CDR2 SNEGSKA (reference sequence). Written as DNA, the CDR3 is TGTAGTGCTAGAGGACAGGGAGCTAGGACCTACGAGCAGTACTTC. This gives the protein CSARGQGARTYEQYF.